This T cell receptor beta chain emerged from a study of blood T cell repertoires in COVID-19. Across the study: Samples of COVID-19 (acute and convalescent) were obtained from the United States, Italy and Spain. Sources were T cells, B-cell-depleted T cells, or PBMCs; the material itself was cDNA or gDNA.

Per the authors' pipeline: By means of reference gene primer amplification, nucleated cell counts were estimated. Clones were read by immunoSEQ multiplex PCR, and TCRdb kept only the in-frame ones, dropping some. The V and J calls and clone size come from that table; D and trimming were worked out from the DNA. The table has about 40,000 clones, around nine tenths seen once. This clone occurred a few times. The ends lost 0 bases at V and 2 bases at J; junction bases unmatched: 0. Germline V gene data show CDR1 as LGHNA and CDR2 as YNFKEQ. The CDR3 contains 16 residues. The sample taken for sequencing was peripheral blood. This TCR was recovered from a human donor in a cohort sampled during active COVID-19. The V call is TRBV4-2, the J call TRBJ1-3; 11 nucleotides line up with TRBD1. The CDR3 is CASSQEGQGAGNTIYF. CDR3 nucleotide sequence: TGTGCCAGCAGCCAAGAGGGACAGGGGGCTGGAAACACCATATATTTT.